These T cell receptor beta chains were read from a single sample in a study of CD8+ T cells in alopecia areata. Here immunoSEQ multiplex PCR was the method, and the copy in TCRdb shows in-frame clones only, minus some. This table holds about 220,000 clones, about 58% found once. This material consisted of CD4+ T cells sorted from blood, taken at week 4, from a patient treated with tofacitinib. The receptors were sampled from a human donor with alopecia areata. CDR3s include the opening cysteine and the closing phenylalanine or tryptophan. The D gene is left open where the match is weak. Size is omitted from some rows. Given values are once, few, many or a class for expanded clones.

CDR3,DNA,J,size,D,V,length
CASSQGYGGAQGGSHF,TGCGCCAGCAGCCAAGGGTACGGGGGCGCGCAAGGTGGATCTCACTTT,TRBJ1-6,-,-,TRBV4-3,16
CAWSTKGTGGNEQYF,TGTGCCTGGAGTACCAAGGGGACAGGGGGGAACGAGCAGTACTTC,TRBJ2-7,-,TRBD1,TRBV30,15
CASRSDRGPLYGYTF,TGTGCCAGCAGATCCGACAGGGGGCCCCTCTATGGCTACACCTTC,TRBJ1-2,few,TRBD1,TRBV27,15
CASSLVARDRFESGYTF,TGTGCCAGCAGCTTAGTAGCCCGGGACAGGTTCGAGTCCGGCTACACCTTC,TRBJ1-2,-,TRBD1,TRBV7-8,17
CAWSYNGQGVPWRYF,TGTGCCTGGAGCTATAATGGACAGGGGGTGCCTTGGCGGTACTTC,TRBJ2-7,-,TRBD1,TRBV30,15
CASSRQGGPRAWAFF,TGCGCCAGCAGCCGCCAGGGTGGACCTCGGGCATGGGCTTTCTTT,TRBJ1-1,-,-,TRBV5-1,15
CASSPTPRQGGETQYF,TGCGCCAGCAGCCCTACCCCGAGACAGGGAGGAGAGACCCAGTACTTC,TRBJ2-5,-,-,TRBV5-1,16
CAITRGGPQAGNEQFF,TGTGCCATCACCAGAGGGGGACCCCAGGCCGGTAATGAGCAGTTCTTC,TRBJ2-1,-,-,TRBV10-3,16
CASSSEMSGLAGGTYEQYF,TGTGCCAGCAGCTCCGAAATGTCGGGGCTAGCGGGGGGAACCTACGAGCAGTACTTC,TRBJ2-7,-,TRBD2,TRBV7-9,19
CASSQLRWAGRQPQHF,TGTGCCAGCAGCCAACTCCGGTGGGCAGGACGACAGCCCCAGCATTTT,TRBJ1-5,-,-,TRBV7-3,16
CAWSSKVTDTQYF,TGTGCCTGGAGTTCGAAGGTCACAGATACGCAGTATTTT,TRBJ2-3,-,-,TRBV30,13
CASSVGGGETQYF,TGTGCCAGCAGCGTGGGGGGAGGAGAGACCCAGTACTTC,TRBJ2-5,-,-,TRBV7-3,13
CATSTTGTGANVLTF,TGTGCCACCAGCACGACAGGGACTGGGGCCAACGTCCTGACTTTC,TRBJ2-6,-,TRBD1,TRBV15,15
CAWGRDRNTEAFF,TGTGCCTGGGGACGGGACAGAAACACTGAAGCTTTCTTT,TRBJ1-1,-,TRBD1,TRBV30,13
CASSQGGDEKLFF,TGTGCCAGCAGCCAGGGCGGAGATGAAAAACTGTTTTTT,TRBJ1-4,-,-,TRBV14,13
CASSPDRGLSYGYTF,TGTGCCAGCAGTCCGGACAGGGGGCTCAGCTATGGCTACACCTTC,TRBJ1-2,few,TRBD1,TRBV6-4,15
CASSLLGYEQYF,TGCGCCAGCAGCTTGCTAGGGTACGAGCAGTACTTC,TRBJ2-7,-,-,TRBV5-1,12
CASSRTDTQYF,TGCGCCAGCAGTCGAACAGATACGCAGTATTTT,TRBJ2-3,-,-,TRBV10-2,11
CASSGDRTLYEQYF,TGTGCCAGCAGTGGGGACAGGACCCTTTACGAGCAGTACTTC,TRBJ2-7,-,TRBD1,TRBV2,14
CASRDTGNLYEQYF,TGTGCCAGCAGGGATACAGGGAATCTCTACGAGCAGTACTTC,TRBJ2-7,few,-,TRBV2,14
CASSPGGATDTQYF,TGCGCCAGCAGCCCAGGGGGGGCCACAGATACGCAGTATTTT,TRBJ2-3,-,-,TRBV4-3,14
CASSPDRGPYEQYF,TGTGCCAGCAGCCCGGACAGGGGCCCCTACGAGCAGTACTTC,TRBJ2-7,few,TRBD1,TRBV5-4,14
CASSEATVSYEQYF,TGTGCCAGCAGTGAAGCAACAGTCTCCTACGAGCAGTACTTC,TRBJ2-7,-,-,TRBV2,14
CSVGWTGIQAFF,TGCAGCGTCGGCTGGACCGGTATACAAGCTTTCTTT,TRBJ1-1,-,-,TRBV29-1,12
CASARDGGPYEQYF,TGTGCCAGCGCCCGTGACGGGGGGCCCTACGAGCAGTACTTC,TRBJ2-7,-,-,TRBV7-2,14
CSVGVGLGDTEAFF,TGCAGCGTTGGAGTTGGCCTTGGGGACACTGAAGCTTTCTTT,TRBJ1-1,few,-,TRBV29-1,14
CASTPSGGADEQFF,TGTGCCAGCACCCCTAGCGGGGGGGCGGATGAGCAGTTCTTC,TRBJ2-1,few,TRBD2,TRBV7-9,14
CASSPTGGLYNEQFF,TGTGCCAGCAGTCCCACGGGGGGGCTTTACAATGAGCAGTTCTTC,TRBJ2-1,-,TRBD2,TRBV2,15
CSVGHGVQYF,TGCAGCGTTGGCCACGGGGTCCAGTACTTC,TRBJ2-7,-,-,TRBV29-1,10
CASSLELAVPGNEQFF,TGTGCCAGCAGCTTAGAACTAGCGGTGCCCGGCAATGAGCAGTTCTTC,TRBJ2-1,-,TRBD2,TRBV11-2,16
CASGGGGAGEQYF,TGTGCCAGCGGAGGCGGGGGGGCCGGCGAGCAGTACTTC,TRBJ2-7,few,TRBD2,TRBV14,13
CASSESGRDQPQHF,TGTGCCAGCAGTGAATCAGGGAGGGATCAGCCCCAGCATTTT,TRBJ1-5,-,-,TRBV25-1,14
CAISVQANTEAFF,TGTGCCATCAGTGTTCAGGCGAACACTGAAGCTTTCTTT,TRBJ1-1,-,-,TRBV10-3,13
CAISVGGPGANVLTF,TGTGCCATCAGTGTTGGGGGGCCTGGGGCCAACGTCCTGACTTTC,TRBJ2-6,few,-,TRBV10-3,15
CASRIAGTDTQYF,TGCGCCAGCAGGATAGCTGGCACAGATACGCAGTATTTT,TRBJ2-3,many,-,TRBV10-2,13
CASSPSSENIQYF,TGTGCCAGCAGCCCGAGTTCGGAAAACATTCAGTACTTC,TRBJ2-4,many,-,TRBV14,13
CASSQGGAGVNQPQHF,TGCGCCAGCAGCCAGGGGGGGGCAGGTGTCAATCAGCCCCAGCATTTT,TRBJ1-5,-,-,TRBV4-1,16
CASSSGGTIDEQYF,TGTGCCAGCAGCTCCGGGGGGACCATAGACGAGCAGTACTTC,TRBJ2-7,-,TRBD2,TRBV5-4,14
CASSLETANSPLHF,TGTGCCAGCAGCTTGGAGACGGCTAATTCACCCCTCCACTTT,TRBJ1-6,-,-,TRBV5-4,14
CAWSTISGGPDTQYF,TGTGCCTGGAGTACCATTAGCGGGGGACCAGATACGCAGTATTTT,TRBJ2-3,few,TRBD2,TRBV30,15
CASSPLTSGTGELFF,TGCGCCAGCAGCCCCTTGACTAGCGGGACCGGGGAGCTGTTTTTT,TRBJ2-2,once,TRBD2,TRBV5-1,15
CASKGFNYDEQYF,TGTGCCAGCAAGGGCTTCAATTATGACGAGCAGTACTTC,TRBJ2-7,-,-,TRBV5-6,13
CSVEGQPNTEAFF,TGCAGCGTTGAAGGACAGCCGAACACTGAAGCTTTCTTT,TRBJ1-1,few,-,TRBV29-1,13
CASSSIGQNYGYTF,TGTGCCAGCAGCTCCATCGGACAGAACTATGGCTACACCTTC,TRBJ1-2,-,-,TRBV11-3,14
CASSTHGSSNQPQHF,TGTGCCAGTAGTACCCACGGCTCTAGCAATCAGCCCCAGCATTTT,TRBJ1-5,-,-,TRBV19,15
CAISEDWKANEKLFF,TGTGCCATCAGTGAGGACTGGAAGGCGAATGAAAAACTGTTTTTT,TRBJ1-4,few,-,TRBV10-3,15
CASSLIGADTDTQYF,TGTGCCAGCAGCTTAATCGGAGCGGACACAGATACGCAGTATTTT,TRBJ2-3,-,-,TRBV7-9,15
CATSRGYQETQYF,TGTGCCACCAGCAGAGGCTACCAAGAGACCCAGTACTTC,TRBJ2-5,-,-,TRBV15,13
CAWSTWTPNSGANVLTF,TGTGCCTGGAGTACTTGGACGCCCAACTCTGGGGCCAACGTCCTGACTTTC,TRBJ2-6,-,-,TRBV30,17
CASTHKREQYF,TGTGCCAGCACCCACAAAAGAGAGCAGTACTTC,TRBJ2-7,-,-,TRBV6-5,11
CAWTLGGRGTF,TGTGCCTGGACTCTCGGAGGCAGGGGCACCTTC,TRBJ1-2,-,-,TRBV30,11
CATSSPQGSHEKLFF,TGTGCCACCAGCAGTCCACAGGGGAGCCATGAAAAACTGTTTTTT,TRBJ1-4,-,TRBD1,TRBV15,15
CASNPGRDRAGRAFF,TGTGCCAGCAATCCTGGTCGAGACAGGGCTGGTCGAGCTTTCTTT,TRBJ1-1,-,TRBD1,TRBV2,15
CSAQQGKEQPQHF,TGCAGCGCACAACAGGGAAAGGAACAGCCCCAGCATTTT,TRBJ1-5,-,-,TRBV29-1,13
CAWSVRAVNTEAFF,TGTGCCTGGAGTGTACGGGCCGTGAACACTGAAGCTTTCTTT,TRBJ1-1,-,-,TRBV30,14
CASSQDRGSSGYTF,TGTGCCAGCAGCCAAGATCGGGGGAGTAGTGGCTACACCTTC,TRBJ1-2,-,-,TRBV14,14
CASSFKPGTGSNSPLHF,TGTGCCAGCAGCTTTAAACCCGGGACAGGGAGTAATTCACCCCTCCACTTT,TRBJ1-6,-,TRBD1,TRBV7-9,17
CASSPDGTGYGYTF,TGTGCCAGCAGTCCGGACGGGACGGGCTATGGCTACACCTTC,TRBJ1-2,many,-,TRBV25-1,14
CASSYQGLAGETQYF,TGTGCCAGCAGCTACCAGGGACTAGCAGGGGAGACCCAGTACTTC,TRBJ2-5,once,TRBD2,TRBV5-4,15
CASSVGASSYEQYF,TGTGCCAGCAGCGTGGGGGCTAGCTCCTACGAGCAGTACTTC,TRBJ2-7,-,-,TRBV9,14